Following are 3 T cell receptor beta chains from one sample sequenced in a study of cytomegalovirus exposure and HLA in healthy donors. Primers included in the PCR were 60 Vbeta and 13 Jbeta primers. Repertoires were generated with immunoSEQ multiplex PCR, while TCRdb's copy carries only in-frame clones and drops some. In the table there are about 110,000 clones, about four fifths of which are singletons. Sequencing used PBMCs. The source is a man aged 25 to 40 in good health and CMV-seropositive.

V is TRBV13 and J is TRBJ2-2, with D uncertain. Trimming stripped 5 bases from V and 4 bases from J, with 17 bases between. The CDR3 has 16 residues. The germline CDR1 and CDR2 sequences are PRHDT and FYEKMQ (reference sequence). The CDR3 loop reads CASSNRGPLGTGELFF. The DNA for the CDR3 is TGTGCCAGCAGCAACCGAGGCCCCCTGGGCACCGGGGAGCTGTTTTTT.

This chain's CDR3 is CASSLDTSGGYNEQFF. The CDR3 DNA reads as TGCGCCAGCAGCTTGGACACTAGCGGGGGGTACAATGAGCAGTTCTTC. This chain connects TRBV5-1 to TRBJ2-1; 12 bases fit TRBD2. Trimming cost V 0 bases and J 4 bases; bases outside gene matches: 2. The CDR3 runs 16 residues. Germline CDR1 is SGHRS and CDR2 is YFSETQ.

The gene calls are TRBV5-8 and TRBJ1-2; 9 positions agree with TRBD1. The CDR3 runs 14 residues. V dropped 10 bases and J dropped 2; count of bases not matched to a gene: 9. CDR1 SGHTS and CDR2 YDEGEE come from the germline V gene. As DNA, the CDR3 is TGTGCCCTAACCGACAGGGGGGCGAACTATGGCTACACCTTC. It codes for CALTDRGANYGYTF.